These 17 T cell receptor beta chains were all obtained from the same sample, sequenced in a study of blood T cell repertoires in COVID-19. Here immunoSEQ multiplex PCR was the method, and the copy in TCRdb shows in-frame clones only, minus some. The table shows about 350,000 clones, with 88% occurring only once. The specimen was PBMCs or T cells enriched from blood (not recorded which). The source of these receptors is a woman aged 25 to 39 who had been exposed to COVID-19.

V usage is TRBV28 and J usage is TRBJ1-3; maybe TRBD1 (5 bases). The CDR3 spans 13 residues. Trimming shortened V by 6 bases and J by 10 bases, and 16 bases separated the two germline ends. The germline V gene encodes CDR1 MDHEN and CDR2 SYDVKM. As DNA, the CDR3 is TGTGCCAGCAGGACCTCCCAGGGAATAACCATATATTTT. It is translated as CASRTSQGITIYF.

The chain recombines TRBV11-2 with TRBJ2-1; 9 bases are a match to TRBD2. Unmatched junction bases numbered 5, after V lost 5 bases and J lost 0 bases. The germline CDR1 and CDR2 sequences are SGHAT and FQNNGV. CDR3 size: 16 residues. CDR3 sequence reads: CASSLLAGFSYNEQFF. DNA of the CDR3: TGTGCCAGCAGCCTTCTAGCGGGGTTCTCCTACAATGAGCAGTTCTTC.

The chain links TRBV28 to TRBJ1-1; possibly TRBD1 for D (5 bases). CDR1 and CDR2 from the germline V gene are MDHEN and SYDVKM. Trimming removed 6 bases from V and 5 bases from J, with 22 bases in between. The CDR3 length is 16 residues. In DNA form, the CDR3 reads TGTGCCAGCAGCAAATACACCCTGGGGGGAGGGACTGAAGCTTTCTTT. This sequence encodes CASSKYTLGGGTEAFF. The full variable domain, in which reference TRBV28 and TRBJ1-1 provide the parts outside the CDR3, is DVKVTQSSRYLVKRTGEKVFLECVQDMDHENMFWYRQDPGLGLRLIYFSYDVKMKEKGDIPEGYSVSREKKERFSLILESASTNQTSMYLCASSKYTLGGGTEAFFGQGTRLTVV.

This chain joins TRBV19 and TRBJ2-1, with 9 bases identical to TRBD1. From germline, CDR1 is LNHDA and CDR2 SQIVND (reference sequence). This CDR3 is built from 15 residues. The J segment lost 6 bases and the V segment lost 5 bases, leaving 8 bases of the junction unmatched. CDR3 protein: CASSPRTGVFNEQFF. DNA of the CDR3: TGTGCCAGTAGTCCGCGGACAGGGGTTTTCAATGAGCAGTTCTTC. The complete variable domain, with remaining parts taken from reference TRBV19 and TRBJ2-1, reads DGGITQSPKYLFRKEGQNVTLSCEQNLNHDAMYWYRQDPGQGLRLIYYSQIVNDFQKGDIAEGYSVSREKKESFPLTVTSAQKNPTAFYLCASSPRTGVFNEQFFGPGTRLTVL.

CDR3 region: CASSIAGGFTDTQYF. DNA of the CDR3: TGTGCCAGTAGTATAGCGGGAGGTTTTACAGATACGCAGTATTTT. V gene TRBV2 combines with J gene TRBJ2-3, with TRBD2 identical over 10 bases. The CDR3 loop spans 15 amino acids. CDR1 is SNHLY and CDR2 is FYNNEI in the germline V gene. The V segment lost 9 bases and the J segment 3 bases; nucleotides outside the gene matches: 9.

The chain employs TRBV11-2 and TRBJ1-2; TRBD1 is a possible D gene (6 bases). V was cut by 6 bases and J by 6 bases, with 14 bases left in between. Germline V gene lookup returns CDR1 SGHAT and CDR2 FQNNGV. This CDR3 region has 13 residues. The CDR3 here is CASRPTGSNGYTF. The CDR3 DNA sequence: TGTGCCAGCAGACCCACAGGGTCAAATGGCTACACCTTC.

V usage is TRBV29-1 and J usage is TRBJ1-2; 7 nucleotides agree with TRBD1. Germline V gene lookup returns CDR1 SQVTM and CDR2 ANQGSEA. The trim removed 7 bases at V and 4 bases at J, leaving 6 bases unmatched. The CDR3 totals 12 residues. CDR3 loop: CSAQTGSYGYTF. In nucleotides, the CDR3 is TGCAGCGCCCAGACAGGGAGCTATGGCTACACCTTC.

The chain uses TRBV9 and TRBJ2-1, with TRBD2 identical over 8 bases. Germline V gene data show CDR1 as SGDLS and CDR2 as YYNGEE. Trimming cost V 3 bases and J 8 bases; bases outside gene matches: 13. The CDR3 totals 16 residues. The CDR3 spells CASSGPPPAGVDEQFF. The CDR3 coding sequence is TGTGCCAGCAGCGGCCCCCCCCCAGCGGGAGTCGATGAGCAGTTCTTC. The full variable domain, in which reference TRBV9 and TRBJ2-1 provide the parts outside the CDR3, is DSGVTQTPKHLITATGQRVTLRCSPRSGDLSVYWYQQSLDQGLQFLIQYYNGEERAKGNILERFSAQQFPDLHSELNLSSLELGDSALYFCASSGPPPAGVDEQFFGPGTRLTVL.

This rearrangement joins TRBV27 to TRBJ1-2; D remains ambiguous. Germline V lookup: CDR1 MNHEY, CDR2 SMNVEV (reference sequence). V was cut by 0 bases and J by 0 bases, with 5 bases left in between. This CDR3 has 14 amino acids. The CDR3 DNA reads as TGTGCCAGCAGTTTATCGTTATCTAACTATGGCTACACCTTC. It specifies CASSLSLSNYGYTF.

V and J are TRBV9 and TRBJ2-7, with D uncertain. V was cut by 2 bases and J by 3 bases, with 12 bases left in between. This CDR3 is built from 14 residues. Germline CDR1 SGDLS, CDR2 YYNGEE. The CDR3 region has the DNA TGTGCCAGCAGCGTGCTAGTGACGGGCTACGAGCAGTACTTC. Its protein product is CASSVLVTGYEQYF.

The chain recombines TRBV5-4 with TRBJ2-7, with D uncertain. Germline-derived CDR1 and CDR2 are SGHNT and YYREEE (reference sequence). V lost 7 bases and J lost 1, with 15 bases in between. The CDR3 loop spans 14 amino acids. In DNA form, the CDR3 reads TGTGCCAGCTTCGTTTGGGCAGCTTCCTACGAGCAGTACTTC. Amino acids: CASFVWAASYEQYF.

The rearrangement uses TRBV6-5 and TRBJ1-1; TRBD1 matches at 8 bases. Losses at the gene ends were 4 bases for V and 6 bases for J; bases not matched to a gene: 7. The germline V gene encodes CDR1 MNHEY and CDR2 SVGAGI. CDR3 length: 14 residues. DNA of the CDR3: TGTGCCAGCAGTTCCCAGGGGGCGAGGGCTGAAGCTTTCTTT. Translating it yields CASSSQGARAEAFF.

The V gene is TRBV3-1 (or the pseudogene TRBV3-2), the J gene TRBJ1-2; a possible D gene is TRBD1 (6 bases). Germline V CDR1 and CDR2: LGHDT, YNNKEL (reference sequence). CDR3 length: 15 amino acids. Between the trimmed V and J ends, which lost 3 bases and 8 bases, there was a span of 19 bases. This CDR3 reads CASSHPGQRVLGYTF. The CDR3 DNA reads as TGTGCCAGCAGCCATCCCGGACAGAGGGTTCTCGGCTACACCTTC.

This chain uses TRBV3-1 (or the pseudogene TRBV3-2) with TRBJ1-2, with 7 positions matching TRBD1. Germline V CDR1 and CDR2: LGHDT, YNNKEL (reference sequence). V trimming: 2 bases; J trimming: 6 bases; junction bases outside the gene matches: 6. The CDR3 extends over 14 amino acids. The CDR3 region has the DNA TGTGCCAGCAGCCAACTTACAGGGGTGGATGGCTACACCTTC. This translates into CASSQLTGVDGYTF.

V is TRBV28 and J is TRBJ2-1, with TRBD1 matching over 9 bases. The CDR3 is 15 residues long. Germline assignment: CDR1 MDHEN and CDR2 SYDVKM. The V and J ends lost 4 bases and 7 bases, in that order; junction bases with no gene match: 8. Here the CDR3 DNA reads TGTGCCAGCAGTTCACCGGGACAGGGTCGAAATGAGCAGTTCTTC. Protein sequence: CASSSPGQGRNEQFF.

The rearrangement uses TRBV6-4 and TRBJ2-1, with D perhaps TRBD2 (6 bases). Germline V lookup: CDR1 MRHNA, CDR2 SNTAGT. V was pared by 5 bases and J by 9 bases, with 14 bases between. This CDR3 region has 13 residues. This CDR3 is CASSPTSQAEQFF. CDR3 coding DNA: TGTGCCAGCAGTCCTACTAGCCAGGCTGAGCAGTTCTTC.

The genes are TRBV19 and TRBJ1-3; a possible D gene is TRBD1 (6 bases). In germline, CDR1 is LNHDA, CDR2 SQIVND (reference sequence). V lost 9 bases and J lost 0, with 15 bases in between. The CDR3 is 15 residues long. The CDR3 spells CASTLGAASGNTIYF. DNA of the CDR3: TGTGCCAGCACCTTGGGGGCCGCCTCTGGAAACACCATATATTTT.